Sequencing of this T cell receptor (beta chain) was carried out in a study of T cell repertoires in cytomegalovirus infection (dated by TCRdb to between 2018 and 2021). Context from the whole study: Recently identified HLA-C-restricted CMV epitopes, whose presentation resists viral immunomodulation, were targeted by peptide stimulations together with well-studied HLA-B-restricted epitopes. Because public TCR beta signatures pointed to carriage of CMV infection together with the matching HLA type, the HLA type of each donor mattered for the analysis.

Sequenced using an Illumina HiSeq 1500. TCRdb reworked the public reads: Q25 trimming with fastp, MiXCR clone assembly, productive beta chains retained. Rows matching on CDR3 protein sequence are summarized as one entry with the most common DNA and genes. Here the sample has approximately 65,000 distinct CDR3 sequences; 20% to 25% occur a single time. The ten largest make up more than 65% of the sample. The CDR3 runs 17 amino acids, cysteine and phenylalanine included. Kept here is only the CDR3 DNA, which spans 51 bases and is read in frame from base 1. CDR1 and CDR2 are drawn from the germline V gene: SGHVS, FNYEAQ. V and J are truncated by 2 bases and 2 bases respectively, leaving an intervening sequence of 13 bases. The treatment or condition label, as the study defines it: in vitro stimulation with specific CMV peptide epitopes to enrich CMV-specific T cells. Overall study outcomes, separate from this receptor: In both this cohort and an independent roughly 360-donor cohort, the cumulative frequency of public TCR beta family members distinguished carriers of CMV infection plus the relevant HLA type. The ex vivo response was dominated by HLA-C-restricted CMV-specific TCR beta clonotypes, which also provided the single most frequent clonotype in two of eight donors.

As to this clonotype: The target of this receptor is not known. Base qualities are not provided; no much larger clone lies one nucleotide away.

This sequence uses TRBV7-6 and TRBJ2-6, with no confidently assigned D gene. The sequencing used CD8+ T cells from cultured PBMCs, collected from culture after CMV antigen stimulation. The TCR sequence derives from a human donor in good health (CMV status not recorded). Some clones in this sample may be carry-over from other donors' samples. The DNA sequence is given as TGTGCCAGCAGCTTAAATGGCAGGCTGGCTGGGGCCAACGTCCTGACTTTC. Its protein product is CASSLNGRLAGANVLTF.